Below are 20 T cell receptor beta chains sequenced from a single sample in a study of control samples from healthy donors and cancer patients. The assay was immunoSEQ multiplex PCR, and TCRdb's table has in-frame clones only and misses some. The sample holds approximately 97,000 clones; 92% are singletons and the top ten take about 2.9%. Sequencing was performed on blood. Receptor source: a human donor in good health. The donor label of this sample is uncertain.

The CDR3 nucleotides are TGTGCCAGCAGCCCTAACCCGCGGGGGAATACTAACTATGGCTACACCTTC. Encoded protein: CASSPNPRGNTNYGYTF. The rearrangement joins TRBV6-2 or TRBV6-3 to TRBJ1-2; D possibly corresponds to TRBD1 (5 bases). Trimming stripped 6 bases from V and 0 bases from J, with 20 bases between. CDR3 length equals 17 residues. Germline CDR1 and CDR2: MNHEY and SVGEGT.

The CDR3 nucleotides read TGTGCCAGCAGCGGTCCTTGGGGGACCCAGTACTTC. Translating it yields CASSGPWGTQYF. The rearrangement links TRBV5-4 to TRBJ2-5, with D hard to call. This CDR3 comprises 12 residues. The germline V gene has CDR1 SGHNT and CDR2 YYREEE (reference sequence). V was shortened by 4 bases and J by 7 bases, with 11 bases between the two germline ends.

This chain uses TRBV2 with TRBJ1-6, with D possibly being TRBD1 (6 bases). In germline, CDR1 is SNHLY, CDR2 FYNNEI. V dropped 6 bases and J dropped 7 bases, with 13 bases sitting between them. There are 14 residues in the CDR3. CDR3 sequence: CASSEQGENSPLHF. The DNA of the CDR3 is TGTGCCAGCAGCGAACAGGGCGAAAATTCACCCCTCCACTTT.

This rearrangement joins TRBV7-2 to TRBJ1-2; 7 bases match TRBD1. This CDR3 region has 17 residues. J lost 2 bases, V lost 5 bases, and 14 bases had no gene match. From germline, CDR1 is SGHTA and CDR2 FQGNSA. The CDR3 region is CASSLARGQTINYGYTF. The CDR3 nucleotides are TGTGCCAGCAGCCTGGCCAGGGGACAGACGATCAACTATGGCTACACCTTC.

J is TRBJ1-1 and V is TRBV18, with 7 nucleotides matching TRBD1. Unmatched junction bases numbered 5, after V lost 3 bases and J lost 1 base. The CDR3 is 15 residues long. In germline, CDR1 is KGHSH, CDR2 LQKENI. The CDR3 bases are TGTGCCAGCTCACCGAACAGGGGCAGGAACACTGAAGCTTTCTTT. Its protein product is CASSPNRGRNTEAFF.

The CDR3 loop is CASLGAGGELFF. The DNA of the CDR3 is TGTGCCAGCTTAGGGGCGGGCGGGGAGCTGTTTTTT. The gene calls are TRBV6-6 and TRBJ2-2, with D tentatively TRBD1 or TRBD2 (5 bases each). Trimming cost V 8 bases and J 7 bases, with 11 bases left between them. The CDR3 length is 12 residues. Germline V gives CDR1 MNHNY, CDR2 SVGAGI (reference sequence).

The gene calls are TRBV6-2 or TRBV6-3 and TRBJ1-2; TRBD1 agrees at 8 bases. From germline, CDR1 is MNHEY and CDR2 SVGEGT. The V gene end was trimmed by 4 bases and the J gene end by 8 bases; junction bases not matched to a gene: 0. CDR3 length: 11 residues. CDR3 loop: CASSWDRGYTF. CDR3 DNA sequence: TGTGCCAGCAGTTGGGACAGGGGCTACACCTTC.

The chain joins TRBV6-5 to TRBJ1-1, with TRBD1 matching over 10 bases. Germline CDR1 MNHEY, CDR2 SVGAGI. The junction had 1 base not matched to a gene; V was cut back by 0 bases and J by 0 bases. CDR3 length equals 16 residues. The CDR3: CASSYSGQGVNTEAFF. As DNA, the CDR3 is TGTGCCAGCAGTTACTCTGGACAGGGGGTGAACACTGAAGCTTTCTTT.

The chain joins TRBV7-9 to TRBJ1-6; 8 bases agree with TRBD1. Germline assignment: CDR1 SEHNR and CDR2 FQNEAQ (reference sequence). The CDR3 spans 14 residues. V shed 5 bases and J 8 bases; nucleotides not matched to a gene: 5. The CDR3 coding sequence is TGTGCCAGCAGCGAAGGACAGGGACATTCACCCCTCCACTTT. Translated: CASSEGQGHSPLHF.

V gene TRBV19 combines with J gene TRBJ1-2, with 10 bases identical to TRBD1. This CDR3 comprises 15 residues. With V trimmed by 5 bases and J by 4 bases, 7 bases remained unmatched. Germline V CDR1 and CDR2: LNHDA, SQIVND (reference sequence). The CDR3, as DNA: TGTGCCAGTAGTTCCGCGGGACAGGGGACCTATGGCTACACCTTC. Its translation: CASSSAGQGTYGYTF.

This chain joins TRBV7-9 and TRBJ2-7; 8 positions match TRBD1. CDR3 length: 15 amino acids. The V and J ends lost 1 base and 0 bases, in that order; junction bases with no gene match: 2. The germline V gene has CDR1 SEHNR and CDR2 FQNEAQ (reference sequence). CDR3 nucleotides: TGTGCCAGCAGCTTAGGGGACAGGAGCTCCTACGAGCAGTACTTC. This translates into CASSLGDRSSYEQYF. The entire variable domain, with the rest obtained from reference TRBV7-9 and TRBJ2-7, is as follows: DTGVSQNPRHKITKRGQNVTFRCDPISEHNRLYWYRQTLGQGPEFLTYFQNEAQLEKSRLLSDRFSAERPKGSFSTLEIQRTEQGDSAMYLCASSLGDRSSYEQYFGPGTRLTVT.

J is TRBJ2-2 and V is TRBV2, with 9 bases matching TRBD1. The CDR3 runs to 14 residues. CDR1 is SNHLY, CDR2 FYNNEI, per germline. The ends lost 6 bases at V and 4 bases at J; junction bases unmatched: 3. This CDR3 is CASRGQGGTGELFF. CDR3 coding DNA: TGTGCCAGCAGGGGACAGGGCGGCACCGGGGAGCTGTTTTTT.

The rearrangement uses TRBV19 and TRBJ2-2; D remains ambiguous. V shed 1 base and J shed 7 bases, with 7 bases lying between them. The length of the CDR3 is 13 residues. Per germline, CDR1 LNHDA and CDR2 SQIVND (reference sequence). The CDR3 nucleotides are TGTGCCAGTAGTATAGGATGGGGCGGGGAGCTGTTTTTT. This encodes CASSIGWGGELFF.

This sequence joins TRBV10-1 and TRBJ2-5; D not resolved. Trimming removed 2 bases at V and 9 bases at J, with 13 bases between. The germline gives CDR1 WNHNN, CDR2 SYGVQD (reference sequence). This CDR3 comprises 13 residues. CDR3 sequence reads: CASSEMTGWAQYF. CDR3 in DNA: TGCGCCAGCAGTGAGATGACGGGCTGGGCCCAGTACTTC.

Within the sample, this clone is medium-sized. V gene TRBV7-9 combines with J gene TRBJ1-3; D is unresolved. V lost 1 base, J lost 0 bases, and 7 bases lay in between. CDR1 is SEHNR and CDR2 is FQNEAQ in the germline V gene (reference sequence). The CDR3 is 15 amino acids. CDR3 DNA sequence: TGTGCCAGCAGCTTAGGCCCAGGCTCTGGAAACACCATATATTTT. It is translated as CASSLGPGSGNTIYF.

The chain links TRBV27 to TRBJ1-4; D possibly corresponds to TRBD1 (6 bases). CDR1 is MNHEY, CDR2 SMNVEV, per germline (reference sequence). This CDR3 comprises 15 residues. V gave up 5 bases and J gave up 5 bases, with 15 bases separating them. CDR3 DNA: TGTGCCAGCAGTAAAGCAGGGGCCGCGAATGAAAAACTGTTTTTT. Encoded protein: CASSKAGAANEKLFF.

The chain carries TRBV5-4 and TRBJ2-3; D is unresolved. From germline, CDR1 is SGHNT and CDR2 YYREEE (reference sequence). Trimming took off 2 bases at V and 0 bases at J, with 4 bases between the two ends. This CDR3 has 13 amino acids. CDR3 protein: CASSFVSTDTQYF. As DNA, the CDR3 is TGTGCCAGCAGCTTCGTCAGCACAGATACGCAGTATTTT. The whole variable domain, filled in from reference TRBV5-4 and TRBJ2-3, reads ETGVTQSPTHLIKTRGQQVTLRCSSQSGHNTVSWYQQALGQGPQFIFQYYREEENGRGNFPPRFSGLQFPNYSSELNVNALELDDSALYLCASSFVSTDTQYFGPGTRLTVL.

This chain connects TRBV24-1 to TRBJ1-1, with D uncertain. Trimming cost V 4 bases and J 1 base, with 6 bases left between them. Per germline, CDR1 KGHDR and CDR2 SFDVKD. The CDR3 loop spans 13 amino acids. CDR3 DNA: TGTGCCACCAGTGAGGAAGGGAACACTGAAGCTTTCTTT. Its translation: CATSEEGNTEAFF.

This clone showed up just once. The chain joins TRBV6-1 to TRBJ2-7, with D perhaps being TRBD1 or TRBD2 (5 bases each). V shed 3 bases and J shed 0 bases, with 15 bases lying between them. Looked up from germline, CDR1 is MNHNS and CDR2 is SASEGT. The CDR3 extends over 16 amino acids. CDR3 nucleotides: TGTGCCAGCAGTGACGCCGGGACGTATAGCTCCTACGAGCAGTACTTC. It yields the protein CASSDAGTYSSYEQYF.

Points on this clone: This is likely a read error, given that the CDR3 carries no conserved phenylalanine or tryptophan at its end. The gene calls are TRBV7-2 and TRBJ1-2; 8 positions match TRBD1. Germline trimming cut 7 bases from V and 1 base from J; bases unmatched to any gene: 8. Germline V gene lookup returns CDR1 SGHTA and CDR2 FQGNSA. This CDR3 contains 15 residues. DNA for the CDR3: TGTGCCAGCATCCCGGACAGGGCCCTTAACTATGGCTACACCCTC. It encodes CASIPDRALNYGYTL.